Presented here are 10 T cell receptor beta chains from one specimen sequenced in a study of naive CD8 T cells in extremely preterm neonates. Assay used: immunoSEQ multiplex PCR; TCRdb lists only in-frame clones, some missing. Seen here are about 5,500 clones, 95% to 98% observed once, and the top ten hold 0.65% to 0.85%. The sequencing input was naive CD8+ T cells from blood. All receptors derive from a human donor in good health.

V usage is TRBV6-5 and J usage is TRBJ1-6, with 10 bases fitting TRBD1. From germline, CDR1 is MNHEY and CDR2 SVGAGI. The CDR3 loop spans 15 amino acids. V was pared by 6 bases and J by 6 bases, with 5 bases of the junction left unmatched. The CDR3 sequence: CASSLDRGPNSPLHF. The CDR3 DNA reads as TGTGCCAGCAGCCTCGACAGGGGGCCTAATTCACCCCTCCACTTT.

The CDR3 is CASSVGGGRNNEQFF. The CDR3 DNA reads as TGTGCCAGCAGCGTAGGAGGGGGCCGTAACAATGAGCAGTTCTTC. V gene TRBV9 combines with J gene TRBJ2-1; the match to TRBD1 covers 7 bases. Germline trimming cut 0 bases from V and 5 bases from J; bases unmatched to any gene: 5. The length of the CDR3 is 15 residues. Germline-derived CDR1 and CDR2 are SGDLS and YYNGEE.

In this sample, this clone turned up once. DNA of the CDR3: TGTGCCAGCAGTTCCCTCGCCGGGGGGCTTTACAATGAGCAGTTCTTC. It codes for CASSSLAGGLYNEQFF. The chain combines TRBV28 with TRBJ2-1; D perhaps matches TRBD2 (7 bases). CDR1 and CDR2 from the germline V gene are MDHEN and SYDVKM. The ends were cut back, 4 bases at V and 4 bases at J, with 17 bases in the middle. This CDR3 region has 16 residues.

The chain combines TRBV5-6 with TRBJ2-1; 7 bases align to TRBD1. The CDR3 is 13 residues long. Germline V CDR1 and CDR2: SGHDT, YYEEEE. J was trimmed by 6 bases and V by 5 bases; bases with no gene match: 5. CDR3 in DNA: TGTGCCAGCAGTTGGGACAGAACCAATGAGCAGTTCTTC. Its protein is CASSWDRTNEQFF.

This chain joins TRBV28 and TRBJ2-2; 9 bases match TRBD1. CDR3 length: 14 amino acids. The V segment lost 7 bases and the J segment 7 bases; nucleotides outside the gene matches: 7. The germline CDR1 and CDR2 sequences are MDHEN and SYDVKM. The CDR3 loop reads CASTRQGEGGELFF. CDR3 in DNA: TGTGCCAGCACTCGACAGGGGGAGGGCGGGGAGCTGTTTTTT.

The chain combines TRBV10-1 with TRBJ1-2, with 8 bases aligning to TRBD1. The J segment lost 3 bases and the V segment lost 3 bases, leaving 3 bases of the junction unmatched. The V gene's germline CDR1 is WNHNN and CDR2 SYGVQD (reference sequence). This CDR3 is 14 amino acids long. The CDR3 coding sequence is TGCGCCAGCAGTGAAACGACAGGGGACTATGGCTACACCTTC. Translated: CASSETTGDYGYTF.

The chain carries TRBV10-3 and TRBJ1-2, with D hard to call. This CDR3 has 13 amino acids. Germline CDR1 is ENHRY and CDR2 is SYGVKD. Trimming stripped 4 bases from V and 8 bases from J, with 14 bases between. The chain's CDR3 is CAISGAGWVGYTF. CDR3 nucleotides: TGTGCCATCAGTGGGGCCGGTTGGGTAGGCTACACCTTC.

The table lists this clone with a count of one. The chain uses TRBV7-8 and TRBJ1-5; D is perhaps TRBD1 (6 bases). CDR1 is SGHVS and CDR2 is FQNEAQ in the germline V gene. CDR3 length: 13 amino acids. V lost 5 bases and J lost 6, with 11 bases in between. DNA of the CDR3: TGTGCCAGCAGCAATACAGGGTTTCAGCCCCAGCATTTT. Translating it yields CASSNTGFQPQHF.

The V gene is TRBV13, the J gene TRBJ2-2, with TRBD1 matching 12 bases. The CDR3 consists of 17 residues. Trimming at V came to 5 bases and at J to 7 bases, leaving 11 bases not matched to a gene. CDR1 is PRHDT and CDR2 is FYEKMQ in the germline V gene (reference sequence). The CDR3 coding sequence is TGTGCCAGCAGCGATGGAGGGACAGGGGGCCGCGGCGGGGAGCTGTTTTTT. It specifies CASSDGGTGGRGGELFF.

CDR3 nucleotide sequence: TGTGCCAGCTCACCACCTAGGGGCGCAGGGCAAGAGACCCAGTACTTC. Protein sequence: CASSPPRGAGQETQYF. The genes are TRBV18 and TRBJ2-5; the D gene is possibly TRBD1 (5 bases). V shed 0 bases and J shed 2 bases, with 13 bases lying between them. The CDR3 runs 16 residues. The germline CDR1 and CDR2 sequences are KGHSH and LQKENI.